This T cell receptor beta chain comes out of a study of shared clonotypes between healthy human individuals. V shed 1 base and J 1 base; nucleotides not matched to a gene: 6. Germline loops: CDR1 SGHDN, CDR2 FVKESK. The CDR3 has 18 amino acids. Libraries were prepared by immunoSEQ multiplex PCR; TCRdb keeps only in-frame clonotypes and omits some of them. The sample lists roughly 520,000 clones, roughly 95% occurring once. The chain uses TRBV14 and TRBJ2-3, with TRBD2 matching 12 bases. What was sequenced was naive CD4+ T cells sorted from blood. Indicated subset: CD45RA+ positively selected. This sequence originates from a woman aged 25 to 39 in good health. Here the CDR3 reads CASSQASGRAKGTDTQYF. DNA for the CDR3: TGTGCCAGCAGCCAAGCTAGCGGGAGGGCCAAGGGCACAGATACGCAGTATTTT.